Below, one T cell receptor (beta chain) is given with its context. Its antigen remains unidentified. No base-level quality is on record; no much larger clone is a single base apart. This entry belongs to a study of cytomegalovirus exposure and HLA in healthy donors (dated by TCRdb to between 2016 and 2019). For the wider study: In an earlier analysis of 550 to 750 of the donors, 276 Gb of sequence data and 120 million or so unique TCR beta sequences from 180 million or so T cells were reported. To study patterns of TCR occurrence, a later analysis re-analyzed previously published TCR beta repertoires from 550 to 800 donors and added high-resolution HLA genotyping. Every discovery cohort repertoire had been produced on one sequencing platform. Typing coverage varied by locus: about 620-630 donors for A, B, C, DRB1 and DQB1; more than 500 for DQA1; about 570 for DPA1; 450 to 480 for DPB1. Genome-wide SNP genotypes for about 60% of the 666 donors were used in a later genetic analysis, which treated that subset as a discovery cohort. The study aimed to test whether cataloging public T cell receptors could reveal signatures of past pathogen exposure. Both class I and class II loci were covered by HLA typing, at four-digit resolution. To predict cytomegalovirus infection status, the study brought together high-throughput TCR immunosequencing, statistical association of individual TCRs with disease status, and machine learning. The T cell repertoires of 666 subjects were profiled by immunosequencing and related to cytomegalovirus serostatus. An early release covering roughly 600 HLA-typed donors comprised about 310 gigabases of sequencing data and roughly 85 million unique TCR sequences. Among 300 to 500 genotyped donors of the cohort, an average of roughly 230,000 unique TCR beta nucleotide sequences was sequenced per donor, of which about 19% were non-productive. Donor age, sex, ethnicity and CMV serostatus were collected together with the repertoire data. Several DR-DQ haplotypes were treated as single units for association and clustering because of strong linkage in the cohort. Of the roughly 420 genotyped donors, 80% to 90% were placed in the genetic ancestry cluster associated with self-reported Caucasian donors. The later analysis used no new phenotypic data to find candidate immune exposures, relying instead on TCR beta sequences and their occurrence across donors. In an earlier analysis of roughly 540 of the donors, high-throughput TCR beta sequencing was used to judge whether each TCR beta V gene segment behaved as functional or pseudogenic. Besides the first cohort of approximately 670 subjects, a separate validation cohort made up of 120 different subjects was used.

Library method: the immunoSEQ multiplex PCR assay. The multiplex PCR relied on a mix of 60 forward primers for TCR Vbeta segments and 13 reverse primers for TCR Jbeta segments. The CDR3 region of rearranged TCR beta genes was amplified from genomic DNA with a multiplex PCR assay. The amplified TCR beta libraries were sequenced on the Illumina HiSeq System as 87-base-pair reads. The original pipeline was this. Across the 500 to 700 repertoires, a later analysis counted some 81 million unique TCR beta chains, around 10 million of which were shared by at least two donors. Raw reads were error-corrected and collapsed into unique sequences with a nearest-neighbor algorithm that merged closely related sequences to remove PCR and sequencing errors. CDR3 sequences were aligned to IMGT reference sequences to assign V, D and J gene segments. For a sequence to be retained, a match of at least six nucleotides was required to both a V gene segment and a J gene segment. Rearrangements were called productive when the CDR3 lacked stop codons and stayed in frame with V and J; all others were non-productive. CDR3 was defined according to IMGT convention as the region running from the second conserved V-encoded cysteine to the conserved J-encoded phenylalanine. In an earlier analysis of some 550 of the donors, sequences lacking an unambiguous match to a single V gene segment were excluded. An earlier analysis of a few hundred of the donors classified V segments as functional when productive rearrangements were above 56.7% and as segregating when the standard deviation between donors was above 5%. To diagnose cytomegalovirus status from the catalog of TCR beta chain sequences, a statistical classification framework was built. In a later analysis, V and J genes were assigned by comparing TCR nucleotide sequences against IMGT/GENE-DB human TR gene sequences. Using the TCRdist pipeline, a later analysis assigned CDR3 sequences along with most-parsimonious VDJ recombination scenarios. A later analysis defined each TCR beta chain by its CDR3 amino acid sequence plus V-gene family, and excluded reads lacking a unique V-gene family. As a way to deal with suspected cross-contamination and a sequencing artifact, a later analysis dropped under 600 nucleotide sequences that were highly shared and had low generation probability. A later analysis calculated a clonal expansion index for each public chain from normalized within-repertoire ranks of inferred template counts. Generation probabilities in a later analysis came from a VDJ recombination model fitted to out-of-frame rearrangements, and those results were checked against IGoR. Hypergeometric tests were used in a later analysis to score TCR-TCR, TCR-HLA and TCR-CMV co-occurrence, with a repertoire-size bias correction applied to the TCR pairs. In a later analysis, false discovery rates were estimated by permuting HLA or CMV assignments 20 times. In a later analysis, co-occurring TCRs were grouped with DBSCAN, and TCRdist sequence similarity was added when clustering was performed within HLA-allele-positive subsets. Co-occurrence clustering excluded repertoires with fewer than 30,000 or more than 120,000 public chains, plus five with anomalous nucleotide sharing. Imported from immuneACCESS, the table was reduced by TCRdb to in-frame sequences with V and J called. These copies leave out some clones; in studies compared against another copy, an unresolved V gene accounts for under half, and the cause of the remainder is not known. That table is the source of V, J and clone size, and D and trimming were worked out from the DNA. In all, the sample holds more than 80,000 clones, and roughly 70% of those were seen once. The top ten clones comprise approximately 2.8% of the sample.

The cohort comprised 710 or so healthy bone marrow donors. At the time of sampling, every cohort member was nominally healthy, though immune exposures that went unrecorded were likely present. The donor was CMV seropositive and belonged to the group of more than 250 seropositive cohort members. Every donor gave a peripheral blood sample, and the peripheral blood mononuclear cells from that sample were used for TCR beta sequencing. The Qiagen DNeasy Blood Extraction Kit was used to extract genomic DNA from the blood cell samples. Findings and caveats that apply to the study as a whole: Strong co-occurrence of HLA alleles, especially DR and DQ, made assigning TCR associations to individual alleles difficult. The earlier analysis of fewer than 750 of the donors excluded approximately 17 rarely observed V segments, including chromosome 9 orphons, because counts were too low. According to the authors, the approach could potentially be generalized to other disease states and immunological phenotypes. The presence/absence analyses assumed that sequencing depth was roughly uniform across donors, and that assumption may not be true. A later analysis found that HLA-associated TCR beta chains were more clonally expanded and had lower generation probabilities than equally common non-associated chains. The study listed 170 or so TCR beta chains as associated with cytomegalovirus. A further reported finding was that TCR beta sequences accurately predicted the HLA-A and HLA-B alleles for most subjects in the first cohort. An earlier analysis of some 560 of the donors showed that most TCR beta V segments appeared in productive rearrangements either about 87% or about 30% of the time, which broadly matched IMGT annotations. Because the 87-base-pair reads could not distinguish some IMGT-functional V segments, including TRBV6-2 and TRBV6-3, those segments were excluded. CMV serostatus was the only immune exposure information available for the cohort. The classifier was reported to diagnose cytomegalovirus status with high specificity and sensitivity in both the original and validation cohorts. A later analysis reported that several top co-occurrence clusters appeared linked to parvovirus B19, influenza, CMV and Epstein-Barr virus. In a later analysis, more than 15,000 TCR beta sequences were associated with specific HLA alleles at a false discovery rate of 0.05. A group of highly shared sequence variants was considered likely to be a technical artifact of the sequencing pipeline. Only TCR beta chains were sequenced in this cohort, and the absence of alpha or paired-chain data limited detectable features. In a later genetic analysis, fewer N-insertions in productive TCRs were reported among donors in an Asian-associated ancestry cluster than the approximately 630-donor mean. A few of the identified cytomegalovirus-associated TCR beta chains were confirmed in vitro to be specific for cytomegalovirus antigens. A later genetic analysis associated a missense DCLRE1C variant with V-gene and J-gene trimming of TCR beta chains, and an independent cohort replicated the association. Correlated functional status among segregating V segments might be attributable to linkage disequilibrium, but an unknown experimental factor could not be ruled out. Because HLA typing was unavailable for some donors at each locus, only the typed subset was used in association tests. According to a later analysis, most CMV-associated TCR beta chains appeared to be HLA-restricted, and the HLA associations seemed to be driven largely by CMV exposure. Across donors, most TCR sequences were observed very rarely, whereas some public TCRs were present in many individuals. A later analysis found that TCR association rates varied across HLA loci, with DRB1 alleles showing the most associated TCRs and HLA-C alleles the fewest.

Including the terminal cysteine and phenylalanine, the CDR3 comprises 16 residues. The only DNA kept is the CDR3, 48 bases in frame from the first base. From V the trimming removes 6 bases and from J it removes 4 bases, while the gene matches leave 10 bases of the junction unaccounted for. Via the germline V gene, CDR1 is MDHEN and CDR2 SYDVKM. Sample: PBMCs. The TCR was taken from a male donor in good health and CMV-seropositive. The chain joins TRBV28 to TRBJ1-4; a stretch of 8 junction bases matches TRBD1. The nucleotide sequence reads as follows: TGTGCCAGCAGACCCCGACAGGGGCGCGGTAATGAAAAACTGTTTTTT. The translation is CASRPRQGRGNEKLFF.